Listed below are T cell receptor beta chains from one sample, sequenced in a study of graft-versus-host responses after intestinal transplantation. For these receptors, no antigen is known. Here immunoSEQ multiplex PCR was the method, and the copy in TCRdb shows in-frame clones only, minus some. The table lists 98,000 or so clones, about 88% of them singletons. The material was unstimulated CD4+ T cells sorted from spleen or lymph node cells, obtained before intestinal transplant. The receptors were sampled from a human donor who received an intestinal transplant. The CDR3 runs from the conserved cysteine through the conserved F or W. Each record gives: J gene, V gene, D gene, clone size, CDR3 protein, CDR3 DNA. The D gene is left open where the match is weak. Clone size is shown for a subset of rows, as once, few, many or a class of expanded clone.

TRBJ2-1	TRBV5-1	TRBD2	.	CASSSPRTSGGESSYNEQFF	TGCGCCAGCAGCTCCCCGAGGACTAGCGGGGGGGAGAGCTCCTACAATGAGCAGTTCTTC
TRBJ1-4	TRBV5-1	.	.	CASSLGAREYEKLFF	TGCGCCAGCAGCTTGGGGGCCAGAGAATATGAAAAACTGTTTTTT
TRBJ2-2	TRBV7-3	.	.	CASSRDFPHGELFF	TGTGCCAGCAGTCGGGACTTCCCACACGGGGAGCTGTTTTTT
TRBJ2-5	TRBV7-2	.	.	CASSLGPQETQYF	TGTGCCAGCAGCTTAGGACCGCAAGAGACCCAGTACTTC
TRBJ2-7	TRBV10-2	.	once	CASSRRGANLDEQYF	TGCGCCAGCAGCCGACGGGGGGCCAACTTGGATGAGCAGTACTTC
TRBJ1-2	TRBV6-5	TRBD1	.	CASTVGTVANYGYTF	TGTGCCAGCACCGTAGGGACAGTAGCTAACTATGGCTACACCTTC
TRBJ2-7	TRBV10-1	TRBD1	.	CASSPSRGRIHEQYF	TGCGCCAGCAGTCCGTCCAGGGGGCGCATCCACGAGCAGTACTTC
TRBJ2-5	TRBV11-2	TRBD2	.	CASSLLAGVGETQYF	TGTGCCAGCAGCTTGCTAGCGGGAGTTGGAGAGACCCAGTACTTC
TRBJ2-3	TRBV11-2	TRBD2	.	CASSWNLAGGTDTQYF	TGTGCCAGCAGCTGGAACCTAGCGGGAGGGACAGATACGCAGTATTTT
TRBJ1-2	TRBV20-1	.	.	CSARRGEGYTF	TGCAGTGCTAGGCGGGGCGAGGGCTACACCTTC
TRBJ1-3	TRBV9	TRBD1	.	CASSTSTGGSDTIYF	TGTGCCAGCAGCACATCGACAGGGGGCTCTGACACCATATATTTT
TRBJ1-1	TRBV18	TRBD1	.	CASSPGTGRTEAFF	TGTGCCAGCTCACCAGGGACAGGGCGGACTGAAGCTTTCTTT
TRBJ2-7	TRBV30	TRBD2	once	CAWSTSGPYEQYF	TGTGCCTGGTCCACTAGCGGGCCCTACGAGCAGTACTTC
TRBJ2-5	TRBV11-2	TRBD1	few	CASSRGRDRQETQYF	TGTGCCAGCAGCCGGGGCCGGGACAGACAAGAGACCCAGTACTTC
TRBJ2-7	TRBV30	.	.	CAWSGPGGFEQYF	TGTGCCTGGAGTGGGCCGGGTGGATTCGAGCAGTACTTC
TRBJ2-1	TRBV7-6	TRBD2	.	CASSLDLADNNEQFF	TGTGCCAGCAGCTTAGACCTAGCGGATAACAATGAGCAGTTCTTC
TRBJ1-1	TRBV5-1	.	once	CASSLGVRANTEAFF	TGCGCCAGCAGCTTGGGGGTAAGGGCGAACACTGAAGCTTTCTTT
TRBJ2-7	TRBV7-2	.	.	CASSFHYEQYF	TGTGCCAGCAGCTTTCACTACGAGCAGTACTTC
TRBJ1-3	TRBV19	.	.	CASSSNIRPGNTIYF	TGTGCCAGTAGTTCAAATATTCGACCTGGAAACACCATATATTTT
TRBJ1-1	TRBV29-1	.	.	CSVERVVLNTEAFF	TGCAGCGTTGAACGGGTGGTTTTGAACACTGAAGCTTTCTTT
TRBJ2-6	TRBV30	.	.	CAGRRSGANVLTF	TGTGCCGGGAGGAGGTCAGGGGCCAACGTCCTGACTTTC
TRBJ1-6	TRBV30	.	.	CAASSGTSPLHF	TGTGCCGCATCCTCAGGGACTTCACCCCTCCACTTT
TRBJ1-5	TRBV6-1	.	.	CASSVPVTSNQPQHF	TGTGCCAGCAGTGTCCCAGTTACGAGCAATCAGCCCCAGCATTTT
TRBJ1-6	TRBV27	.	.	CASSPRTGYNSPLHF	TGTGCCAGCAGTCCCCGTACAGGCTATAATTCACCCCTCCACTTT
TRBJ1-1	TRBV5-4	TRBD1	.	CASSPEGQRRAFF	TGTGCCAGCAGCCCGGAGGGACAGAGGCGGGCTTTCTTT
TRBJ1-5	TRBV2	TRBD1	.	CASNSQGGNQPQHF	TGTGCCAGCAACTCCCAGGGGGGCAATCAGCCCCAGCATTTT
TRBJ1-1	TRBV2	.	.	CASSDQGNTEAFF	TGTGCCAGCAGTGATCAGGGGAACACTGAAGCTTTCTTT
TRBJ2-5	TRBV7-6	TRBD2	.	CASSKRLADTQETQYF	TGTGCCAGCAGCAAACGACTAGCGGATACCCAAGAGACCCAGTACTTC
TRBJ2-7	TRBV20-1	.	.	CSAEDNYEQYF	TGCAGTGCTGAAGACAACTACGAGCAGTACTTC
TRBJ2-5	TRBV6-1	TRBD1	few	CASSWWGQGQETQYF	TGTGCCAGCAGTTGGTGGGGACAGGGCCAAGAGACCCAGTACTTC
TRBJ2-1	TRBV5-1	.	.	CASRWGGGNEQFF	TGCGCCAGCAGATGGGGGGGCGGGAATGAGCAGTTCTTC
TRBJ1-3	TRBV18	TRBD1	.	CASSPIRTGGNTIYF	TGTGCCAGCTCACCAATTCGGACAGGGGGAAACACCATATATTTT
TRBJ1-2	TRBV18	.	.	CASSLTAVLNYGYTF	TGTGCCAGCTCACTTACCGCAGTACTTAACTATGGCTACACCTTC
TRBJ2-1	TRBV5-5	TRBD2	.	CASSFLAGNNEQFF	TGTGCCAGCAGCTTTCTAGCGGGAAACAATGAGCAGTTCTTC
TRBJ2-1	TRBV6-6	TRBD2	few	CASSYQRGDNEQFF	TGTGCCAGCAGTTACCAGCGGGGGGACAATGAGCAGTTCTTC
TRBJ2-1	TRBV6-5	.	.	CASSPDNSDYNEQFF	TGTGCCAGCAGTCCGGACAATTCCGATTACAATGAGCAGTTCTTC
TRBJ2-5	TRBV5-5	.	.	CASYLQVSQETQYF	TGTGCCAGTTATTTACAGGTATCTCAAGAGACCCAGTACTTC
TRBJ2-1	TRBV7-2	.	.	CASSPRGRGGYNEQFF	TGTGCCAGCAGCCCCAGAGGGAGGGGGGGGTACAATGAGCAGTTCTTC
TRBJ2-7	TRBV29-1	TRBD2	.	CSVNSPGLAGYEQYF	TGCAGCGTTAATTCTCCAGGACTAGCGGGATACGAGCAGTACTTC
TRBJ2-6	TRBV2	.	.	CASRLEPGANVLTF	TGTGCCAGCCGGCTTGAGCCTGGGGCCAACGTCCTGACTTTC
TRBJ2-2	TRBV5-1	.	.	CASSRNSYTGELFF	TGCGCCAGCAGCAGAAACTCGTACACCGGGGAGCTGTTTTTT
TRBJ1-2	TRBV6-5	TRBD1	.	CASSHSLRGLSGYTF	TGTGCCAGCAGTCACAGTCTCAGGGGGCTCTCTGGCTACACCTTC
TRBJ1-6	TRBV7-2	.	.	CASRPVSGYGGTPLHF	TGTGCCAGCAGGCCAGTTTCGGGCTATGGGGGAACACCCCTCCACTTT
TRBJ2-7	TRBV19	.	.	CASSLTPGHSYEQYF	TGTGCCAGTAGTCTAACCCCGGGACATTCCTACGAGCAGTACTTC
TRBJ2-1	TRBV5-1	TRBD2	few	CASSLGTSGVNEQFF	TGCGCCAGCAGCTTGGGAACTAGCGGGGTCAATGAGCAGTTCTTC
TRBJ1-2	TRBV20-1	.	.	CSVVFNYGYTF	TGCAGTGTCGTCTTTAACTATGGCTACACCTTC
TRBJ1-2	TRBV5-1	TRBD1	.	CASSFQGGEGYGYTF	TGCGCCAGCAGCTTCCAGGGGGGAGAGGGTTATGGCTACACCTTC
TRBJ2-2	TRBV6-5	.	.	CASSYSAGRRELFF	TGTGCCAGCAGTTACTCAGCGGGCCGCCGGGAGCTGTTTTTT